This TCR beta chain appears in the sequencing data of a study of radiation and T cells in renal cell carcinoma. This CDR3 contains 13 residues. Between the trimmed V and J ends, which lost 0 bases and 11 bases, there was a span of 13 bases. Germline V lookup: CDR1 MNHEY, CDR2 SMNVEV (reference sequence). Only in-frame clones appear in the TCRdb table, and some are missing; sequencing was by immunoSEQ multiplex PCR. Of roughly 92,000 clones detected, about 79% appear once; the ten largest clones hold less than 7.5%. As to time point: blood 4 weeks post-SBRT, at nephrectomy. The treatment here: 15 Gy SBRT to primary tumor, nephrectomy 4 weeks later.

The source material was blood, sampled from a patient whose treatment included radiotherapy and nephrectomy. This chain links TRBV27 with TRBJ1-1, with D possibly matching TRBD1 (5 bases). This clonotype was obtained from a man between 60 and 75 years old with renal cell carcinoma. DNA for the CDR3: TGTGCCAGCAGTTTATCAGGGGAAGTTTTGGCTTTCTTT. Its translation is CASSLSGEVLAFF.